This paragraph reports one T cell receptor (beta chain). What it binds is not known. The data were obtained in a study of OX40 agonist ivuxolimab in advanced cancers. For the study at large: Patients were dosed intravenously with ivuxolimab at 0.01 to 10 mg/kg every 2 weeks. Hepatocellular carcinoma, melanoma, renal cell or head and neck cancer affected the dose-escalation patients. A male proportion of about 80% was recorded, with mean age about 54 years and range 23 to 79.

Whole-study findings and limits: More expanded clones were seen, on average, in CD8+ T cells than in CD4+.

Generated by immunoSEQ multiplex PCR, the TCRdb table keeps only in-frame clones and is missing some. In the table there are some 74,000 clones, 65% to 90% of which are singletons. V was shortened by 2 bases and J by 8 bases, with 11 bases between the two germline ends. The CDR3 consists of 14 residues. Per the germline V gene, CDR1 is SGHRS and CDR2 is YFSETQ. This sequence was found in an adult with an advanced solid tumor such as melanoma, head and neck, liver or kidney cancer. The chain joins TRBV5-1 to TRBJ1-6; a possible D gene is TRBD1 (5 bases). Sequencing used CD4+ or CD8+ T cells sorted from blood, obtained in a trial of the OX40 agonist ivuxolimab. CDR3 sequence reads: CASSFKGGDSPLHF. The CDR3 DNA sequence: TGCGCCAGCAGCTTCAAGGGAGGGGATTCACCCCTCCACTTT. Supplemented by reference TRBV5-1 and TRBJ1-6, the full variable domain reads KAGVTQTPRYLIKTRGQQVTLSCSPISGHRSVSWYQQTPGQGLQFLFEYFSETQRNKGNFPGRFSGRQFSNSRSEMNVSTLELGDSALYLCASSFKGGDSPLHFGNGTRLTVT.